A selection of T cell receptor beta chains follows, all from one sample in a study of beta chain features in type 1 diabetes. Assay used: immunoSEQ multiplex PCR; TCRdb lists only in-frame clones, some missing. The table lists a few hundred thousand clones, 10% to 15% of them singletons. Sequencing was carried out using naive CD4+ T cells from blood. The receptor source for this set is a young man in good health. CDR3s include the opening cysteine and the closing phenylalanine or tryptophan. D genes are given only for firm matches. Rows give clone size only sometimes, using once, few, many, or a class for an expanded clone.

d_call	clone_size	j_call	cdr3_length	v_call	cdr3_nt	cdr3_aa
TRBD2	-	TRBJ2-1	18	TRBV5-6	TGTGCCAGCAGCTCCGGGACTAGCGGGAGGGCCTCCTACAATGAGCAGTTCTTC	CASSSGTSGRASYNEQFF
-	-	TRBJ1-2	17	TRBV4-3	TGCGCCAGCAGCCAAGATTCGGGAGTGGACTCTAACTATGGCTACACCTTC	CASSQDSGVDSNYGYTF
-	few	TRBJ1-2	15	TRBV4-3	TGCGCCAGCAGCCAAGAAACGGGATCTAACTATGGCTACACCTTC	CASSQETGSNYGYTF
-	few	TRBJ1-2	13	TRBV29-1	TGCAGCGTTCGGCTATTGAGCTCGGGGGGCTACACCTTC	CSVRLLSSGGYTF
-	-	TRBJ1-1	14	TRBV18	TGTGCCAGCTCACCACCGAGCGGATACACTGAAGCTTTCTTT	CASSPPSGYTEAFF
TRBD1	few	TRBJ2-5	14	TRBV7-7	TGTGCCAGCAGCTCGGGACAGTCTCAAGAGACCCAGTACTTC	CASSSGQSQETQYF
TRBD1	-	TRBJ2-5	15	TRBV7-3	TGTGCCAGCAGCTCCGGCCTGGGACAGCAAGAGACCCAGTACTTC	CASSSGLGQQETQYF
-	-	TRBJ1-1	14	TRBV10-3	TGTGCCATCACAAAGGACTCGGATTACACTGAAGCTTTCTTT	CAITKDSDYTEAFF
-	few	TRBJ2-2	14	TRBV7-3	TGTGCCAGCGGTGGGGGCTCCCTCACCGGGGAGCTGTTTTTT	CASGGGSLTGELFF
TRBD1	few	TRBJ2-2	15	TRBV14	TGTGCCAGCAGCCGTCGGACAGGGGTTGGCGGGGAGCTGTTTTTT	CASSRRTGVGGELFF
TRBD1	few	TRBJ1-6	13	TRBV30	TGTGCCTGGAGTCAGGGGGCGAGTTCACCCCTCCACTTT	CAWSQGASSPLHF
TRBD1	few	TRBJ1-6	14	TRBV5-4	TGTGCCAGCAGCCCGGGACAGGGGAATTCACCCCTCCACTTT	CASSPGQGNSPLHF
TRBD1	few	TRBJ1-1	14	TRBV6-5	TGTGCCAGCAGTGGACAGGGAGGGAACACTGAAGCTTTCTTT	CASSGQGGNTEAFF
TRBD1	-	TRBJ1-2	15	TRBV5-1	TGCGCCAGCAGCTTGGAGCGGACAGGGGGTGATGGCTACACCTTC	CASSLERTGGDGYTF
-	few	TRBJ2-6	19	TRBV18	TGTGCCAGCTCACCAGCTACGACAGTGGGGCTCTCTGGGGCCAACGTCCTGACTTTC	CASSPATTVGLSGANVLTF
-	few	TRBJ1-5	13	TRBV27	TGTGCCAGCCGACCACAGGGTGACCAGCCCCAGCATTTT	CASRPQGDQPQHF
-	few	TRBJ1-2	13	TRBV6-1	TGTGCCAGCAGTGATTACAGAATCTATGGCTACACCTTC	CASSDYRIYGYTF
TRBD2	-	TRBJ2-5	17	TRBV11-2	TGTGCCAGCAGCTTAGGGGCTAGCGGAGCCCTACAAGAGACCCAGTACTTC	CASSLGASGALQETQYF
TRBD1	-	TRBJ2-3	16	TRBV4-2	TGTGCCAGCAGCCAAGTTGGGACAGGGGTTGCAGATACGCAGTATTTT	CASSQVGTGVADTQYF
-	-	TRBJ1-5	14	TRBV15	TGTGCCACCAGCGGAGAAGCTAGCAATCAGCCCCAGCATTTT	CATSGEASNQPQHF
-	few	TRBJ2-3	16	TRBV4-1	TGCGCCAGCAGCAACCGGGACACCAAAAGCACAGATACGCAGTATTTT	CASSNRDTKSTDTQYF
TRBD1	-	TRBJ2-3	15	TRBV5-1	TGCGCCAGCAGCTTAGGAACAGGGGATCCAGATACGCAGTATTTT	CASSLGTGDPDTQYF
TRBD1	-	TRBJ2-5	18	TRBV5-4	TGTGCCAGCAGCTTGGCCAGTTGGACAGGGGGCAAAGGAAGGACCCAGTACTTC	CASSLASWTGGKGRTQYF
-	-	TRBJ2-3	14	TRBV29-1	TGCAGCGTTAAGCGGACGGGTAGCACAGATACGCAGTATTTT	CSVKRTGSTDTQYF
TRBD1	-	TRBJ1-6	14	TRBV7-6	TGTGCCAGCAGCTCGGGACAGGACAATTCACCCCTCCACTTT	CASSSGQDNSPLHF
-	few	TRBJ2-7	14	TRBV21-1	TGTGCCAGCCAGGGACAGCGACCCCCCTACGAGCAGTACTTC	CASQGQRPPYEQYF
-	few	TRBJ1-2	14	TRBV19	TGTGCCAGTAGTCAACTCGACGGGAACTATGGCTACACCTTC	CASSQLDGNYGYTF
-	few	TRBJ2-1	16	TRBV5-1	TGCGCCAGCAGCTTGGGTGTGCGGGGTCGCTACAATGAGCAGTTCTTC	CASSLGVRGRYNEQFF
-	few	TRBJ2-1	15	TRBV28	TGTGCCAGCACCGAGACTAGGTTTTCCCGCAATGAGCAGTTCTTC	CASTETRFSRNEQFF
-	few	TRBJ2-1	13	TRBV29-1	TGCAGCGTTGCGAGGACTAACTACAATGAGCAGTTCTTC	CSVARTNYNEQFF
-	-	TRBJ1-6	13	TRBV7-3	TGTGCCAGCAGCGAAATTACAGGCTCCCTCCTCCACTTT	CASSEITGSLLHF
TRBD2	-	TRBJ2-5	15	TRBV9	TGTGCCAGCAGCGTACTAGCGGGGGCATTAGAGACCCAGTACTTC	CASSVLAGALETQYF
-	few	TRBJ2-7	14	TRBV7-2	TGTGCCAGCAGCTCGTCCATAGGCGGCTACGAGCAGTACTTC	CASSSSIGGYEQYF
TRBD2	-	TRBJ2-1	17	TRBV9	TGTGCCAGCAGCGTAGTGGGACTAGCGGACTCCTACAATGAGCAGTTCTTC	CASSVVGLADSYNEQFF
-	few	TRBJ2-6	19	TRBV5-1	TGCGCCAGCAGCTTACTCCGGGACATTCAACTAGCTGGGGCCAACGTCCTGACTTTC	CASSLLRDIQLAGANVLTF
TRBD1	-	TRBJ2-3	16	TRBV19	TGTGCCAGTAGTATCCGACAGGGGCCGCGCACAGATACGCAGTATTTT	CASSIRQGPRTDTQYF
-	few	TRBJ1-2	13	TRBV18	TGTGCCAGCTCACCACCTACAGGGAATGGCTACACCTTC	CASSPPTGNGYTF
TRBD1	few	TRBJ1-1	14	TRBV30	TGTGCCTCCCTCCGGGACAGGGGTTACACTGAAGCTTTCTTT	CASLRDRGYTEAFF
TRBD1	few	TRBJ1-5	16	TRBV25-1	TGTGCCAGCAGCCCCACGGGACAGGGAAACAATCAGCCCCAGCATTTT	CASSPTGQGNNQPQHF
-	-	TRBJ2-1	13	TRBV19	TGTGCCAGTAGTAAGGGGAATGTGAATGAGCAGTTCTTC	CASSKGNVNEQFF
-	many	TRBJ2-1	12	TRBV29-1	TGCAGCGTTGGCTTCCGACAGACTGAGCAGTTCTTC	CSVGFRQTEQFF
-	-	TRBJ2-4	14	TRBV10-3	TGTGCCATCAGTGAGTCGGAGGGGGCAAACATTCAGTACTTC	CAISESEGANIQYF
TRBD1	-	TRBJ2-7	14	TRBV12-5	TGTGCTAGTGGTTTGACAGGGGGTATTTACGAGCAGTACTTC	CASGLTGGIYEQYF
TRBD2	few	TRBJ2-1	18	TRBV7-2	TGTGCCAGCAGCTTAGCGGGACTAGCGGGAGGGCAGAACAATGAGCAGTTCTTC	CASSLAGLAGGQNNEQFF
-	-	TRBJ2-5	12	TRBV29-1	TGCAGCGTTGACGAGACGTCGGGGACCCAGTACTTC	CSVDETSGTQYF
TRBD1	-	TRBJ2-3	17	TRBV18	TGTGCCAGCTCACGGCAGGGGGCGATCCGCGGCACAGATACGCAGTATTTT	CASSRQGAIRGTDTQYF
-	few	TRBJ2-2	16	TRBV7-9	TGTGCCAGCAGCTTAAGGGGGTCCGCGAACACCGGGGAGCTGTTTTTT	CASSLRGSANTGELFF
TRBD1	few	TRBJ1-2	15	TRBV7-3	TGTGCCAGCAGCTTAGAACCGGGACAGAACTATGGCTACACCTTC	CASSLEPGQNYGYTF
TRBD1	-	TRBJ1-1	12	TRBV9	TGTGCCAGCAGCGGAAGACAGGGCAAAGCTTTCTTT	CASSGRQGKAFF
-	-	TRBJ2-3	17	TRBV4-1	TGCGCCAGCAGCCAAGGAGCACTCCGGAGGAGCACAGATACGCAGTATTTT	CASSQGALRRSTDTQYF
-	-	TRBJ1-1	13	TRBV7-3	TGTGCCAGCAGCTTGTCAATGAACACTGAAGCTTTCTTT	CASSLSMNTEAFF